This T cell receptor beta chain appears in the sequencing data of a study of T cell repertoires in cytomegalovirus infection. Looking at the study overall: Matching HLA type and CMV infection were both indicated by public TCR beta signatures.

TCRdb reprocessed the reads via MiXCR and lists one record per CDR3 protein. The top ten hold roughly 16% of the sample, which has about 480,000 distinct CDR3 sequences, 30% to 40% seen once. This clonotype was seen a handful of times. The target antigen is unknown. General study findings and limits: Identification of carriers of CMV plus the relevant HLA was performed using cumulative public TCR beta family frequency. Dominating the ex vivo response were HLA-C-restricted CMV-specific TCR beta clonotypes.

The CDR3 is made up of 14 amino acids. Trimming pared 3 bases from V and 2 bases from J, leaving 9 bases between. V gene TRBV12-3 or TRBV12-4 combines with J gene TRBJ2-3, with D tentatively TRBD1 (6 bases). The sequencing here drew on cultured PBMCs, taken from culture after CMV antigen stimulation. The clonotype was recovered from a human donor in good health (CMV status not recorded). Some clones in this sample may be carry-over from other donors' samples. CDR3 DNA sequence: TGTGCCAGCAGTTTCCAGGGGTTCACAGATACGCAGTATTTT. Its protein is CASSFQGFTDTQYF.